The following is a T cell receptor (beta chain) sequence with its context. Its specificity is not known. CDR3 length: 14 amino acids. The second PCR ran roughly 7 to 11 cycles with a sample-barcoded 5' primer and J-beta primers. A tag from a template-switch adaptor with 12 random nucleotides marked each cDNA molecule. TCRdb used MiXCR to reprocess the 5' RACE reads, holding one entry per CDR3 protein. The table lists more than 650,000 distinct CDR3 sequences, around a fifth of them singletons, with roughly a fifth in the top ten. The data originate from a study of blood T cells in healthy people across ages. Study-level results: In the absence of known donor CMV status, changes in expanded clonotypes were possibly confounded. Roughly linear age-related decline in beta diversity appeared, significant by age 40.

Sequenced: blood. The V call is TRBV12-3 or TRBV12-4, the J call TRBJ2-5, with D perhaps matching TRBD2 (6 bases). The J call is uncertain, as TRBJ2-7 better fits the DNA end. The sequence derives from a man aged 70-80 years in good health. This CDR3 is CASSPGGAIYEQYV. For the CDR3, the DNA is TGTGCCAGCTCACCCGGAGGGGCCATCTACGAGCAGTACGTC.